This entry describes one T cell receptor (beta chain). Germline-derived CDR1 and CDR2 are MGHDK and SYGVNS. The germline V and J ends were trimmed by 6 bases and 7 bases, with 19 bases remaining between them. There are 15 residues in the CDR3. This specimen comes from a study of blood T cell repertoires in COVID-19. For the study at large: The samples span acute and convalescent COVID-19 from the United States, Italy and Spain. T cells, B-cell-depleted T cells, or PBMCs supplied cDNA or gDNA.

Assay: immunoSEQ multiplex PCR; the TCRdb copy retains only in-frame clones and omits some. The repertoire holds about 180,000 clones, with about 80% as singletons. Sequences were obtained from peripheral blood. The rearrangement links TRBV25-1 to TRBJ2-1; possible D gene TRBD2, 6 bases. The clonotype was recovered from a man between 65 and 85 years old with active or convalescent COVID-19. CDR3 in amino acids: CASSPPGLAYNEQFF. The DNA of the CDR3 is TGTGCCAGCAGCCCACCGGGACTGGCATATAATGAGCAGTTCTTC.